A single count supports the clone carrying this T cell receptor beta chain. Measured with immunoSEQ multiplex PCR; TCRdb has only the in-frame clones, and not every one. The sample records some 300,000 clones, under 90% being singletons. V dropped 6 bases and J dropped 2 bases, with 15 bases sitting between them. Germline V gene data show CDR1 as MNHEY and CDR2 as SVGAGI. CDR3 length: 15 residues. This entry comes from a study of blood T cell repertoires in COVID-19. Study details: The origin of the acute and convalescent COVID-19 samples was the United States, Italy and Spain.

The origin of this receptor is a woman younger than 45 who had recovered from COVID-19. Source material: PBMCs or T cells enriched from blood (not recorded which). The chain has TRBV6-5 and TRBJ2-3; D is perhaps TRBD1 (5 bases). The DNA of the CDR3 is TGTGCCAGCAGCCGGCCGGGCGGACACACAGATACGCAGTATTTT. It yields the protein CASSRPGGHTDTQYF.